Following are 8 T cell receptor beta chains from one sample sequenced in a study of cytomegalovirus exposure and HLA in healthy donors. Assay: immunoSEQ multiplex PCR; the TCRdb copy retains only in-frame clones and omits some. The sample has 100,000 to 150,000 clones; approximately 92% are singletons. The sequenced sample consisted of PBMCs. The receptors were sampled from a young woman in good health and CMV-seronegative.

This clone was counted only a few times. The rearrangement links TRBV6-6 to TRBJ2-5; 14 nucleotides match TRBD2. There are 15 residues in the CDR3. Per germline, CDR1 MNHNY and CDR2 SVGAGI (reference sequence). J lost 5 bases, V lost 6 bases, and 5 bases had no gene match. CDR3 residues: CASRPRLAGGETQYF. CDR3 in DNA: TGTGCCAGCAGACCTCGACTAGCGGGGGGGGAGACCCAGTACTTC.

The rearrangement joins TRBV10-2 to TRBJ2-5; D possibly corresponds to TRBD1 (5 bases). This CDR3 is 15 amino acids long. Germline CDR1 and CDR2: WSHSY and SAAADI. Trimming pared 6 bases from V and 5 bases from J, leaving 19 bases between. CDR3 coding DNA: TGCGCCAGCAGGCCCCGACAGCTAAATTTGGAGACCCAGTACTTC. Its translation is CASRPRQLNLETQYF.

The genes are TRBV11-1 and TRBJ1-1; D gene ambiguous. CDR1 and CDR2 (germline): SGHAT, FQDESV (reference sequence). The CDR3 extends over 15 amino acids. V was pared by 5 bases and J by 6 bases, with 19 bases between. In DNA form, the CDR3 reads TGTGCCAGCAGCGTCTCCACCGGCGGGAGGCCTGAAGCTTTCTTT. Encoded protein: CASSVSTGGRPEAFF.

The J gene is TRBJ1-2, the V gene TRBV6-5, with a possible D match to TRBD1 (6 bases). Germline V gene sequence: CDR1 MNHEY, CDR2 SVGAGI. The CDR3 runs to 16 residues. V was clipped by 2 bases and J by 4 bases, with 17 bases between them. The CDR3 is CASSYRGSLPIYGYTF. CDR3 nucleotide sequence: TGTGCCAGCAGTTACAGGGGGTCTCTCCCCATCTATGGCTACACCTTC.

The chain carries TRBV10-3 and TRBJ1-5; no clear D gene. This CDR3 spans 13 amino acids. Trimming pared 11 bases from V and 0 bases from J, leaving 11 bases between. CDR1 is ENHRY and CDR2 is SYGVKD in the germline V gene. DNA of the CDR3: TGTGCCGTCAAGAGGGATAGCAATCAGCCCCAGCATTTT. Protein sequence: CAVKRDSNQPQHF.

The chain is built from TRBV6-5 and TRBJ1-3, with TRBD1 matching 10 bases. Germline CDR1 reads MNHEY; CDR2 reads SVGAGI. After removal of 4 bases from V and 7 bases from J, the junction contained 4 bases not matched to a gene. The length of the CDR3 is 14 residues. CDR3 protein: CASSSGQGYNTIYF. The CDR3, as DNA: TGTGCCAGCAGTTCGGGACAGGGGTATAACACCATATATTTT.

The chain links TRBV5-5 to TRBJ2-7, with TRBD1 matching over 10 bases. Germline values: CDR1 SGHKS, CDR2 YYEKEE (reference sequence). The CDR3 is made up of 17 amino acids. J was trimmed by 0 bases and V by 4 bases; bases with no gene match: 10. CDR3 nucleotide sequence: TGTGCCAGCAGCCCACTACCCGGGACAGGGGACTCCTACGAGCAGTACTTC. It yields the protein CASSPLPGTGDSYEQYF.

CDR3 coding DNA: TGCGCCAGCAGCTTGGGGATTACCGGGACAGGGTTGGAGACCCAGTACTTC. This translates into CASSLGITGTGLETQYF. The V and J genes are TRBV5-1 and TRBJ2-5; TRBD1 agrees at 9 bases. The CDR3 is 17 residues long. Trimming at V came to 0 bases and at J to 5 bases, leaving 11 bases not matched to a gene. Germline-derived CDR1 and CDR2 are SGHRS and YFSETQ.